These 32 T cell receptor beta chains originate from one sample sequenced in a study of blood T cells in healthy people across ages. Primers used in a second PCR of about 7 to 12 cycles were a sample-barcoded 5' primer and a J-beta primer mix. TCRdb re-analysed the 5' RACE reads in MiXCR, keeping a single row per CDR3 protein. The sample lists 600,000 to 850,000 distinct CDR3 sequences, around 25% occurring once. These same data were also listed under a study on T cells of mothers and their children.

The sequenced sample was blood. The receptors were gathered from a boy between 10 and 17 years old in good health.

V gene TRBV9 combines with J gene TRBJ2-7, with D unclear. CDR3 length: 14 amino acids. Deletions cut 0 bases from V and 3 bases from J, with 10 bases between. Germline CDR1 SGDLS, CDR2 YYNGEE. The CDR3 DNA reads as TGTGCCAGCAGCGTAGACGGCTCCCACTACGAGCAGTACTTC. Its translation is CASSVDGSHYEQYF.

This clonotype was found a few times. The genes are TRBV6-2 or TRBV6-3 and TRBJ2-7, with TRBD2 as a possible D gene (6 bases). V lost 2 bases, J lost 3 bases, and 20 bases lay in between. CDR1 MNHEY and CDR2 SVGEGT come from the germline V gene. This CDR3 comprises 17 residues. The chain's CDR3 is CASSYPRGLPEFYEQYF. Here the CDR3 DNA reads TGTGCCAGCAGTTACCCCCGGGGGTTACCGGAGTTCTACGAGCAGTACTTC.

The table lists this clonotype with a few counts. The J gene is TRBJ2-7, the V gene TRBV11-2; D might be TRBD2 (5 bases). The length of the CDR3 is 14 residues. Germline loops: CDR1 SGHAT, CDR2 FQNNGV. V was clipped by 0 bases and J by 2 bases, with 8 bases between them. The CDR3 reads CASSLDPAAYEQYF. CDR3 sequence (DNA): TGTGCCAGCAGCTTAGATCCAGCGGCCTACGAGCAGTACTTC. The whole variable domain, remainder taken from reference TRBV11-2 and TRBJ2-7, is EAGVAQSPRYKIIEKRQSVAFWCNPISGHATLYWYQQILGQGPKLLIQFQNNGVVDDSQLPKDRFSAERLKGVDSTLKIQPAKLEDSAVYLCASSLDPAAYEQYFGPGTRLTVT.

The genes are TRBV4-1 and TRBJ2-1, with D unresolved. The V end lost 1 base, the J end lost 2 bases, and 12 bases lay between the germline ends. Germline assignment: CDR1 MGHRA and CDR2 YSYEKL. The CDR3 has 16 residues. CDR3 loop: CASSQVDLLTYNEQFF. CDR3 sequence (DNA): TGCGCCAGCAGCCAAGTAGACCTCCTAACCTACAATGAGCAGTTCTTC.

This chain connects TRBV7-9 to TRBJ2-5; 13 bases are shared with TRBD2. This CDR3 contains 14 residues. V shed 8 bases, J shed 3 bases, and the junction held 3 bases outside the gene matches. Germline V lookup: CDR1 SEHNR, CDR2 FQNEAQ (reference sequence). CDR3 DNA: TGTGCCAGCGGTGGGACTAGCGGGGAAGAGACCCAGTACTTC. Translated: CASGGTSGEETQYF. The entire variable domain, with the rest obtained from reference TRBV7-9 and TRBJ2-5, is as follows: DTGVSQNPRHKITKRGQNVTFRCDPISEHNRLYWYRQTLGQGPEFLTYFQNEAQLEKSRLLSDRFSAERPKGSFSTLEIQRTEQGDSAMYLCASGGTSGEETQYFGPGTRLLVL.

The chain recombines TRBV3-1 with TRBJ1-2; D gene ambiguous. The CDR3 is 15 amino acids. Trimming stripped 3 bases from V and 4 bases from J, with 15 bases between. CDR1 is LGHDT, CDR2 YNNKEL, per germline (reference sequence). The CDR3 loop reads CASSQDKHRIYGYTF. In DNA form, the CDR3 reads TGTGCCAGCAGCCAGGATAAGCATCGGATCTATGGCTACACCTTC.

This clonotype appeared once. Since no conserved phenylalanine or tryptophan closes the CDR3, a read error is the likely cause. The genes are TRBV6-1 and TRBJ1-1; D uncertain. Trimming took 8 bases from V and 4 from J, leaving 14 bases between them. This CDR3 is built from 13 residues. Germline V gene sequence: CDR1 MNHNS, CDR2 SASEGT. CDR3 bases: TGTGCCAGCGTTAATAGTCGCCGCACTGAAGCTTTCATT. Translating gives CASVNSRRTEAFI.

V is TRBV12-3 or TRBV12-4 and J is TRBJ2-1, with 11 bases fitting TRBD2. CDR3 size: 16 residues. V gave up 6 bases and J gave up 4 bases; unmatched junction bases: 8. Here the CDR3 reads CASSGSGTSGYNEQFF. CDR3 DNA sequence: TGTGCCAGCAGCGGGAGTGGGACTAGCGGATACAATGAGCAGTTCTTC.

The genes are TRBV28 and TRBJ2-5; 10 bases are a match to TRBD2. This CDR3 is 16 amino acids long. V lost 2 bases, J lost 5 bases, and 8 bases stayed unmatched. The germline gives CDR1 MDHEN, CDR2 SYDVKM. This CDR3 reads CASSLSPSGGAETQYF. The CDR3 bases are TGTGCCAGCAGTTTAAGTCCAAGCGGGGGGGCGGAGACCCAGTACTTC. The whole variable domain, filled in from reference TRBV28 and TRBJ2-5, reads DVKVTQSSRYLVKRTGEKVFLECVQDMDHENMFWYRQDPGLGLRLIYFSYDVKMKEKGDIPEGYSVSREKKERFSLILESASTNQTSMYLCASSLSPSGGAETQYFGPGTRLLVL.

The chain combines TRBV7-2 with TRBJ2-5; TRBD2 matches at 8 bases. Trimming took 2 bases from V and 11 from J; bases not matched to a gene: 10. This CDR3 spans 14 amino acids. CDR1 and CDR2 (germline): SGHTA, FQGNSA. CDR3 loop: CASSLSGRIGEQYF. CDR3 in DNA: TGTGCCAGCAGCTTAAGCGGGAGAATTGGAGAGCAGTACTTC.

The chain has TRBV20-1 and TRBJ2-4, with a possible D match to TRBD2 (5 bases). This CDR3 has 15 residues. CDR1 and CDR2 (germline): DFQATT, SNEGSKA (reference sequence). Between the trimmed V and J ends, which lost 6 bases and 0 bases, there was a span of 15 bases. The CDR3, as DNA: TGCAGTGCCCCCTCAGCGGAAATAGCCAAAAACATTCAGTACTTC. This sequence encodes CSAPSAEIAKNIQYF.

This clonotype showed up just a few times. The rearrangement links TRBV12-3 or TRBV12-4 to TRBJ2-3; no clear D gene. This CDR3 region has 12 residues. Trimming left V 6 bases short and J 0 bases short, with 4 bases between. CDR3 in DNA: TGTGCCAGCAGATTAAGCACAGATACGCAGTATTTT. Its protein is CASRLSTDTQYF.

The chain employs TRBV12-3 or TRBV12-4 and TRBJ1-1, with D possibly matching TRBD1 (5 bases). This CDR3 is built from 13 residues. V dropped 6 bases and J dropped 1 base, with 9 bases sitting between them. In nucleotides, the CDR3 is TGTGCCAGCAGACTGGGGCAGAACACTGAAGCTTTCTTT. This codes for CASRLGQNTEAFF.

This clonotype was seen only a few times. The chain combines TRBV7-3 with TRBJ2-7, with D uncertain. This CDR3 spans 13 amino acids. The germline V gene encodes CDR1 SGHTA and CDR2 FQGTGA. V dropped 3 bases and J dropped 3 bases, with 9 bases sitting between them. CDR3 DNA sequence: TGTGCCAGCAGCTTCCAGACGGGCTACGAGCAGTACTTC. Protein product: CASSFQTGYEQYF. The full variable domain, completed using reference TRBV7-3 and TRBJ2-7, is GAGVSQTPSNKVTEKGKYVELRCDPISGHTALYWYRQSLGQGPEFLIYFQGTGAADDSGLPNDRFFAVRPEGSVSTLKIQRTERGDSAVYLCASSFQTGYEQYFGPGTRLTVT.

The chain joins TRBV2 to TRBJ2-1; TRBD2 agrees at 10 bases. The CDR3 extends over 14 amino acids. V lost 7 bases and J lost 9; bases outside the gene matches: 9. Per germline, CDR1 SNHLY and CDR2 FYNNEI. The CDR3 DNA sequence: TGTGCCAGCACGGGAGCGGGAGGGACGGGTGAGCAGTTCTTC. It specifies CASTGAGGTGEQFF.

This clonotype has only a few counts. The chain couples TRBV20-1 to TRBJ2-3; no firm D call. Trimming stripped 0 bases from V and 6 bases from J, with 16 bases between. This CDR3 is built from 15 residues. In germline, CDR1 is DFQATT, CDR2 SNEGSKA (reference sequence). CDR3 in amino acids: CSARDPRVALDTQYF. In DNA, the CDR3 is TGCAGTGCTAGAGATCCACGTGTGGCGTTGGATACGCAGTATTTT.

Only a few counts were recorded for this clonotype. The V and J genes are TRBV28 and TRBJ2-5, with 11 bases matching TRBD2. The J call may be wrong; the DNA end is better matched by TRBJ2-1. Per germline, CDR1 MDHEN and CDR2 SYDVKM. The CDR3 runs to 16 residues. CDR3 in amino acids: CASRSAPGLAANEQFF. The CDR3 DNA sequence: TGTGCCAGCAGATCCGCCCCGGGACTAGCGGCAAATGAGCAGTTCTTC.

The rearrangement uses TRBV7-9 and TRBJ2-5, with TRBD2 identical over 9 bases. With 1 base clipped from V and 2 bases from J, the junction kept 11 bases outside the gene matches. The CDR3 runs to 18 residues. Germline V lookup: CDR1 SEHNR, CDR2 FQNEAQ (reference sequence). The CDR3 DNA follows: TGTGCCAGCAGCTTAGGAATCGGGCTAGCGGGATTACAAGAGACCCAGTACTTC. Amino acids: CASSLGIGLAGLQETQYF.

This clonotype was observed a handful of times. The chain links TRBV10-3 to TRBJ2-1; TRBD2 aligns across 7 bases. Germline CDR1 and CDR2: ENHRY and SYGVKD. The CDR3 is 13 residues long. The junction had 6 bases not matched to a gene; V was cut back by 8 bases and J by 5 bases. The CDR3 spells CAIGLAANNEQFF. The CDR3 bases are TGTGCCATCGGCCTAGCGGCTAACAATGAGCAGTTCTTC.

The J gene is TRBJ2-5, the V gene TRBV9; no clear D. The J call may not be correct, given that the DNA end is closer to TRBJ2-7. From germline, CDR1 is SGDLS and CDR2 YYNGEE. This CDR3 has 15 amino acids. The CDR3: CASSVGSRFRHEQYF. The DNA for the CDR3 is TGTGCCAGCAGCGTAGGCTCGCGTTTTCGGCACGAGCAGTACTTC.

This clonotype occurred a few times. This sequence joins TRBV6-2 or TRBV6-3 and TRBJ2-4; D remains unclear. Germline V CDR1 and CDR2: MNHEY, SVGEGT. Trimming removed 2 bases from V and 2 bases from J, with 1 base in between. This CDR3 is built from 12 residues. CDR3 sequence (DNA): TGTGCCAGCAGTTACCCCAAAAACATTCAGTACTTC. Its translation is CASSYPKNIQYF.

The V and J genes are TRBV9 and TRBJ2-1; weak D call: TRBD2 (5 bases). Germline V lookup: CDR1 SGDLS, CDR2 YYNGEE. The CDR3 sequence is 13 residues long. The V and J ends lost 0 bases and 6 bases respectively, with 7 bases between them. The CDR3 coding sequence is TGTGCCAGCAGCGTAGATGGGAGCAATGAGCAGTTCTTC. Translation gives CASSVDGSNEQFF.

The table lists this clonotype with a few counts. The rearrangement links TRBV7-3 to TRBJ1-1, with D perhaps matching TRBD1 (5 bases). The CDR3 contains 14 residues. V gave up 5 bases and J gave up 2 bases, with 12 bases separating them. Germline CDR1 is SGHTA and CDR2 is FQGTGA. This chain's CDR3 is CASSPIGDNTEAFF. CDR3 in DNA: TGTGCCAGCAGCCCGATAGGGGATAACACTGAAGCTTTCTTT. Supplemented by reference TRBV7-3 and TRBJ1-1, the full variable domain reads GAGVSQTPSNKVTEKGKYVELRCDPISGHTALYWYRQSLGQGPEFLIYFQGTGAADDSGLPNDRFFAVRPEGSVSTLKIQRTERGDSAVYLCASSPIGDNTEAFFGQGTRLTVV.

The table lists this clonotype with a few counts. The chain uses TRBV20-1 and TRBJ2-5; D remains unclear. With the DNA end fitting TRBJ2-7 better, the J assignment may be wrong. Germline lookup yields CDR1 DFQATT and CDR2 SNEGSKA (reference sequence). This CDR3 has 13 amino acids. The CDR3 nucleotides are TGCAGTGCTCAACGACCGGATTTCTACGAGCAGTACTTC. It codes for CSAQRPDFYEQYF.

As regards this clonotype: One end of the junction does not line up with germline, which may come from a read error. The V call is TRBV6-5, the J call TRBJ2-7; TRBD2 agrees at 8 bases. Germline V CDR1 and CDR2: MNHEY, SVGAGI. The CDR3 is made up of 14 amino acids. The CDR3 sequence is CASSYSGLVNEQYF. The CDR3 DNA reads as TGTGCCAGCAGCTACTCGGGACTAGTCAACGAGCAGTACTTC.

This clonotype has just a few counts. The chain joins TRBV2 to TRBJ2-7, with D unresolved. This CDR3 comprises 14 residues. Trimming pared 7 bases from V and 1 base from J, leaving 14 bases between. The germline CDR1 and CDR2 sequences are SNHLY and FYNNEI. In DNA form, the CDR3 reads TGTGCCAGCAAAGGCAGAGATAATTCCTACGAGCAGTACTTC. Translated: CASKGRDNSYEQYF.

The sample holds a few counts of this clonotype. The chain employs TRBV9 and TRBJ1-3, with D perhaps matching TRBD1 (5 bases). The CDR3 is made up of 14 amino acids. Per germline, CDR1 SGDLS and CDR2 YYNGEE. Trimming pared 0 bases from V and 2 bases from J, leaving 6 bases between. The CDR3 DNA follows: TGTGCCAGCAGCGTAGTGGGGGCTGGAAACACCATATATTTT. It specifies CASSVVGAGNTIYF.

This clonotype was seen more than once but under ten times. The rearrangement links TRBV19 to TRBJ1-1; 10 bases are shared with TRBD1. CDR3 size: 16 residues. V lost 6 bases, J lost 0 bases, and 7 bases stayed unmatched. Germline CDR1 LNHDA, CDR2 SQIVND (reference sequence). CDR3 amino acids: CASRETGGAVNTEAFF. CDR3 nucleotides: TGTGCCAGTAGAGAGACAGGGGGCGCGGTGAACACTGAAGCTTTCTTT.

The chain carries TRBV12-3 or TRBV12-4 and TRBJ2-1; 7 bases align to TRBD1. The J call may be in error: the DNA end matches TRBJ2-5 better. CDR3 length: 15 amino acids. This CDR3 reads CASSPRQGVGETQYF. For the CDR3, the DNA is TGTGCCAGCAGTCCCAGACAGGGTGTAGGAGAGACCCAGTACTTC.

This chain connects TRBV12-3 or TRBV12-4 to TRBJ2-1; the match to TRBD2 covers 15 bases. V trimming: 5 bases; J trimming: 7 bases; junction bases outside the gene matches: 6. There are 16 residues in the CDR3. This CDR3 reads CASSPPGLAGGNEQFF. The DNA of the CDR3 is TGTGCCAGCAGTCCTCCAGGACTAGCGGGGGGGAATGAGCAGTTCTTC.

V usage is TRBV7-6 and J usage is TRBJ2-1; D is perhaps TRBD2 (5 bases). This CDR3 region has 13 residues. CDR1 SGHVS and CDR2 FNYEAQ come from the germline V gene. Between the trimmed V and J ends, which lost 5 bases and 2 bases, there was a span of 7 bases. The CDR3 region is CASSATTYNEQFF. As DNA, the CDR3 is TGTGCCAGCAGCGCGACTACCTACAATGAGCAGTTCTTC.

This clonotype was recorded a few times. The genes are TRBV28 and TRBJ2-7, with D unresolved. With 5 bases removed from V and 6 bases from J, the gap between germline ends came to 17 bases. Per germline, CDR1 MDHEN and CDR2 SYDVKM. This CDR3 region has 14 residues. The CDR3 sequence is CASSLRTDRSEQYF. The CDR3 DNA sequence: TGTGCCAGCAGTCTAAGGACGGATCGGAGCGAGCAGTACTTC.